The present entry profiles one TCR beta chain with its context. What it binds is not known. This specimen comes from a study of T cell responses to AZD1222 COVID-19 vaccine. Clones were sequenced by immunoSEQ multiplex PCR, and TCRdb holds only the in-frame ones, with some missing. In the table there are 150,000 to 200,000 clones, around 92% of which are singletons. General study results and limits: The sample set comprised mostly white British donors with more females, and clonal diversity was possibly underestimated. Repertoires were collected only later (after the peak T cell response had occurred).

The length of the CDR3 is 15 residues. The germline CDR1 and CDR2 sequences are LNHDA and SQIVND (reference sequence). Unmatched junction bases numbered 9, after V lost 2 bases and J lost 6 bases. This clonotype was sampled from an adult who received the AZD1222 COVID-19 vaccine. The rearrangement links TRBV19 to TRBJ2-7, with 8 bases fitting TRBD2. The material sequenced was peripheral blood, taken 28 days after the second AZD1222 dose. DNA of the CDR3: TGTGCCAGTAGTATATCGCGGGGGGATCAGTGCGAGCAGTACTTC. It is translated as CASSISRGDQCEQYF.